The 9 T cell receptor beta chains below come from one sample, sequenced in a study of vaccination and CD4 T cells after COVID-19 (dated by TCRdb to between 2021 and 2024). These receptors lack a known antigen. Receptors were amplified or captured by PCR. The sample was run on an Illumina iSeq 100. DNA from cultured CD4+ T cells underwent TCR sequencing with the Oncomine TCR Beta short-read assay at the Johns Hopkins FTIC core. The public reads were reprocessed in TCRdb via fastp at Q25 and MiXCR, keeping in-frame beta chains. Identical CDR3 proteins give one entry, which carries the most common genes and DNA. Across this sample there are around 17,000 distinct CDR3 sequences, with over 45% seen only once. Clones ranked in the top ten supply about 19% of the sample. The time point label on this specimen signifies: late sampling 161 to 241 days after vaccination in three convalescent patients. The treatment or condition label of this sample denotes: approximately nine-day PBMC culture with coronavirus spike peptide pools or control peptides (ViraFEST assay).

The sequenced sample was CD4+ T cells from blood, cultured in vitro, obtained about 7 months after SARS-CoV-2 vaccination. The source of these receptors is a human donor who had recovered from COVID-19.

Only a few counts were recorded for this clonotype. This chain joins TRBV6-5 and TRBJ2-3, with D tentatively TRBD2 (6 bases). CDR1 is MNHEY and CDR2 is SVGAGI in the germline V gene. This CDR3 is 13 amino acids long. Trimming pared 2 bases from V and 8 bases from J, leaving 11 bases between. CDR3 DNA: TGTGCCAGCAGTTACGCGGGGAGCGGTACGCAGTATTTT. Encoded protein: CASSYAGSGTQYF.

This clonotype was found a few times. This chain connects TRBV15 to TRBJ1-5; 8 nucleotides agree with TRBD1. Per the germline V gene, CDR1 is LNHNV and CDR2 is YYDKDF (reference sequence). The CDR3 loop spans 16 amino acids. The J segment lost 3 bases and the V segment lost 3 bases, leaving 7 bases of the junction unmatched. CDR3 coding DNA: TGTGCCACCAGCAGTATTAGACAGGGGTACAATCAGCCCCAGCATTTT. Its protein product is CATSSIRQGYNQPQHF.

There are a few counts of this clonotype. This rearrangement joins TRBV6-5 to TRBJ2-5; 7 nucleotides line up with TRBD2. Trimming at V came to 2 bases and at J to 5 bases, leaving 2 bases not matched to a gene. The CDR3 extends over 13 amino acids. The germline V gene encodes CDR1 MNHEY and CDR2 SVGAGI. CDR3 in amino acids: CASSYGGEETQYF. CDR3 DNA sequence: TGTGCCAGCAGTTACGGGGGGGAGGAGACCCAGTACTTC.

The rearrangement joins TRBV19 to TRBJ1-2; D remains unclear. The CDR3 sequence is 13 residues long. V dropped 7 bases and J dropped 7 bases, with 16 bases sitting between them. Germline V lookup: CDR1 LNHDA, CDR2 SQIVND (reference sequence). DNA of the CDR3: TGTGCCAGTATACAAGACGGGATGGTTGGCTACACCTTC. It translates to CASIQDGMVGYTF.

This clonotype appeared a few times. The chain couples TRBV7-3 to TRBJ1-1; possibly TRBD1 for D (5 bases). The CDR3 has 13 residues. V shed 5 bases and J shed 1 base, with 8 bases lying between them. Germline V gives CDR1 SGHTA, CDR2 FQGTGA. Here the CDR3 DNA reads TGTGCCAGCAGCCCCACAGGGAACACTGAAGCTTTCTTT. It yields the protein CASSPTGNTEAFF.

Written as DNA, the CDR3 is TGTGCCACCAGTGATCCCTCGACCGTACAAGGCTACACCTTC. This translates into CATSDPSTVQGYTF. The V gene is TRBV24-1, the J gene TRBJ1-2; D not certain. The CDR3 spans 14 residues. Between the trimmed V and J ends, which lost 3 bases and 8 bases, there was a span of 15 bases. Looked up from germline, CDR1 is KGHDR and CDR2 is SFDVKD.

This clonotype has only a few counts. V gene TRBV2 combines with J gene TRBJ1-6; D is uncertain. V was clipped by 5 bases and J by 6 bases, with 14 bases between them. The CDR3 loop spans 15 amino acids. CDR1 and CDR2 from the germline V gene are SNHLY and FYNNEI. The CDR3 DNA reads TGTGCCAGCAGTTATCAGGCGAGAGGTAATTCACCCCTCCACTTT. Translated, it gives CASSYQARGNSPLHF.

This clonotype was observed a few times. The CDR3 DNA sequence: TGCAGTGCAATCAGCGGGGGGGCCGAAGATACGCAGTATTTT. This gives the protein CSAISGGAEDTQYF. The chain couples TRBV20-1 to TRBJ2-3, with 10 positions matching TRBD2. Looked up from germline, CDR1 is DFQATT and CDR2 is SNEGSKA (reference sequence). V shed 6 bases, J shed 5 bases, and the junction held 8 bases outside the gene matches. The CDR3 loop spans 14 amino acids.

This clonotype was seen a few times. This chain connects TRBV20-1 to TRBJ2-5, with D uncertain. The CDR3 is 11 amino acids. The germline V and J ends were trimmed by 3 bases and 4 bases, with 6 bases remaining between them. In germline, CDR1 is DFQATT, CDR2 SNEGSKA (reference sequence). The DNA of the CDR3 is TGCAGTGCTAGGTACTTAGAGACCCAGTACTTC. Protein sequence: CSARYLETQYF.